This entry concerns a single TCR beta chain. Its antigen is undetermined. This entry comes from a study of resident and recirculating memory T cells in vitiligo. Findings and limits, study-wide: Clonality differed among vitiligo lesions, with no unique dominant clone.

No change in lesions over the prior 6 months defined stable disease. The V and J ends lost 8 bases and 0 bases, in that order; junction bases with no gene match: 6. Germline V gene sequence: CDR1 GTSNPN, CDR2 SVGIG (reference sequence). The CDR3 spans 13 residues. Assay: immunoSEQ multiplex PCR; the TCRdb copy retains only in-frame clones and omits some. The sample has 70,000 to 75,000 clones, roughly 92% seen once; the top ten hold 4% to 5.5%. Input material: blood. The clonotype comes from a male donor with vitiligo. The chain combines TRBV30 with TRBJ2-7; TRBD2 matches at 8 bases. The CDR3 DNA is TGTGCCGGGCGGACTAGCAACTCCTACGAGCAGTACTTC. It is translated as CAGRTSNSYEQYF.